Shown below are 4 T cell receptor beta chains from a single sample sequenced in a study of cytomegalovirus exposure and HLA in healthy donors. Vbeta (60) and Jbeta (13) primers were used in the PCR. Measured with immunoSEQ multiplex PCR; TCRdb has only the in-frame clones, and not every one. The sample comprises about 52,000 clones, around 52% of which are singletons, and around 11% rests with the top ten. Sequenced material: PBMCs. The origin of the receptors is a human donor in good health.

The chain couples TRBV7-2 to TRBJ2-3; 7 positions agree with TRBD2. The germline CDR1 and CDR2 sequences are SGHTA and FQGNSA. The V and J ends lost 7 bases and 3 bases, in that order; junction bases with no gene match: 10. The CDR3 is 15 amino acids. In DNA form, the CDR3 reads TGTGCCAGCAACTCCCGGGACGGGAGGACAGATACGCAGTATTTT. Translated: CASNSRDGRTDTQYF.

The V call is TRBV19, the J call TRBJ1-1, with D unclear. This CDR3 spans 15 amino acids. The germline V gene has CDR1 LNHDA and CDR2 SQIVND (reference sequence). Deletions cut 7 bases from V and 0 bases from J, with 15 bases between. The DNA of the CDR3 is TGTGCCAGTACAGCCGTAGGCAGGCTGAACACTGAAGCTTTCTTT. Its protein is CASTAVGRLNTEAFF.

The chain joins TRBV6-5 to TRBJ1-2; D not resolved. Looked up from germline, CDR1 is MNHEY and CDR2 is SVGAGI. CDR3 length: 13 amino acids. V shed 5 bases and J shed 8 bases, with 15 bases lying between them. CDR3: CASSEERGWGYTF. The CDR3 coding sequence is TGTGCCAGCAGTGAAGAGAGAGGGTGGGGCTACACCTTC.

The rearrangement uses TRBV9 and TRBJ1-4, with D tentatively TRBD1 (5 bases). Looked up from germline, CDR1 is SGDLS and CDR2 is YYNGEE. The V gene lost 2 bases and the J gene lost 5 bases, with 10 bases spanning the gap. The CDR3 loop spans 14 amino acids. The CDR3 sequence: CASSVQGSNEKLFF. The CDR3 DNA follows: TGTGCCAGCAGCGTTCAGGGTTCAAATGAAAAACTGTTTTTT. Variable domain in full (rest from reference TRBV9 and TRBJ1-4): DSGVTQTPKHLITATGQRVTLRCSPRSGDLSVYWYQQSLDQGLQFLIQYYNGEERAKGNILERFSAQQFPDLHSELNLSSLELGDSALYFCASSVQGSNEKLFFGSGTQLSVL.